This T cell receptor (beta chain) was documented in a study of shared clonotypes between healthy human individuals. Regarding the study as a whole: Memory subsets had estimated richness that was generally smaller than that of naive subsets. Sampling covered nothing but blood. Tissue TCR repertoires likely differ from those found in blood. Non-shared clonotypes displayed generation probabilities falling below those of clonotypes present in all four donors.

This clone was counted between two and nine times. Antigen specificity is unknown. TCRdb's copy holds only in-frame clones and misses some; the assay was immunoSEQ multiplex PCR. Among 600,000 to 800,000 clones, over 55% were seen once, and the ten largest hold under 2%. V was trimmed by 0 bases and J by 3 bases, leaving 8 bases between them. The CDR3 extends over 14 amino acids. Germline V gene data show CDR1 as MNHEY and CDR2 as SVGAGI. Healthy HIV-negative adults with no recent acute infections or vaccinations were recruited as donors. The source material was memory CD4+ T cells sorted from blood. Documented subset: CD45RA-negative fraction. The V call is TRBV6-5, the J call TRBJ1-2; TRBD1 is a possible D gene (5 bases). The sequence came from a woman under 40 in good health. The CDR3 region has the DNA TGTGCCAGCAGTTACTCGCGGGGGGACTATGGCTACACCTTC. Its translation: CASSYSRGDYGYTF.